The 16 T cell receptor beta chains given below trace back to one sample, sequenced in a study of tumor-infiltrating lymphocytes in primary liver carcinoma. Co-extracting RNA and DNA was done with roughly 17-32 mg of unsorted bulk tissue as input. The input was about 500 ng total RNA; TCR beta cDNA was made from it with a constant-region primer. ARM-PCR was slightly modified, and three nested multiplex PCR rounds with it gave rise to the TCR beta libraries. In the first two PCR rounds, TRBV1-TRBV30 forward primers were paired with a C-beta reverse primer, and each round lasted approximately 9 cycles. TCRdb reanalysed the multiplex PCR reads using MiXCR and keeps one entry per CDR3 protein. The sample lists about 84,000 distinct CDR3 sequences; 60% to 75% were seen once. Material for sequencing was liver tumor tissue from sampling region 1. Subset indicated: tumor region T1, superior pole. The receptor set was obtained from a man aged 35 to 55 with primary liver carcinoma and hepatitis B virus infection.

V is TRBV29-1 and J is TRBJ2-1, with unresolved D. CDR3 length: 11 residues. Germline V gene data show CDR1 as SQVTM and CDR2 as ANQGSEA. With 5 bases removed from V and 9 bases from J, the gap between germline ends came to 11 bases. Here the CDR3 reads CSVHQMGEQFF. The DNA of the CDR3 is TGCAGCGTTCACCAGATGGGTGAGCAGTTCTTC.

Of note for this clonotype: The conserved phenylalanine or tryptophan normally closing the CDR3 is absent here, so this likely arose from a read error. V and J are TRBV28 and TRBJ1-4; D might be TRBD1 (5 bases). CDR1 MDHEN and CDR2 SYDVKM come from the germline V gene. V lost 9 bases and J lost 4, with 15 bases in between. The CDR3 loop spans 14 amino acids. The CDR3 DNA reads TGTGCCAGTAAACTCGGACAAGTTAATGAAAAACTGTTTCTT. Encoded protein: CASKLGQVNEKLFL.

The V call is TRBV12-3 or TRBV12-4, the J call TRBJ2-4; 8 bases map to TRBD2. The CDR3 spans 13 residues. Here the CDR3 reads CAGSLNGGDIQYF. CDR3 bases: TGTGCTGGCAGTTTAAACGGGGGGGACATTCAGTACTTC.

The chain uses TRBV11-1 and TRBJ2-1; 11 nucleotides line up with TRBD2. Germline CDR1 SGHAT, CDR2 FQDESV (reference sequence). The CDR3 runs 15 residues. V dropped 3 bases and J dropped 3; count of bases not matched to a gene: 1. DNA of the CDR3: TGTGCCAGCAGCTTCGGGACTAGCGGCTACAATGAGCAGTTCTTC. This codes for CASSFGTSGYNEQFF.

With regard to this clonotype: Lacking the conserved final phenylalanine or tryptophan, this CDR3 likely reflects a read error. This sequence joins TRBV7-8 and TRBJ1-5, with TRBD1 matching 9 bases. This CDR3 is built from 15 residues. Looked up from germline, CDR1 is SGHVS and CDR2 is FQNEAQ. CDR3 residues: CASRVGTGNNQPQHY. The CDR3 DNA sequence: TGTGCAAGCCGAGTGGGGACAGGGAACAATCAGCCCCAGCATTAT.

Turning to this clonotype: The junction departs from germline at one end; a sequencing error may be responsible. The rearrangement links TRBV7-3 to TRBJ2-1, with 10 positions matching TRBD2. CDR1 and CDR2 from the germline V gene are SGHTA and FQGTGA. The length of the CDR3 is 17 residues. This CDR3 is CASSSLTAGGQGDEQLF. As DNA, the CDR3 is TGTGCCAGCAGCTCCCTGACAGCGGGAGGGCAGGGGGATGAGCAGTTATTC.

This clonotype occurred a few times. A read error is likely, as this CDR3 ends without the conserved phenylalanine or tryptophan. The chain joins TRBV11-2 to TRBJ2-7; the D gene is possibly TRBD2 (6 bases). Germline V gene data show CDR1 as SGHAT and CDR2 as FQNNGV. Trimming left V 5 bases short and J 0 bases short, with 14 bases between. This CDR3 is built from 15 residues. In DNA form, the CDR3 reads TGTGCCAGCAGCCCATCTGGCGGGATCTCCTACGAGCAGTACTTA. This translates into CASSPSGGISYEQYL.

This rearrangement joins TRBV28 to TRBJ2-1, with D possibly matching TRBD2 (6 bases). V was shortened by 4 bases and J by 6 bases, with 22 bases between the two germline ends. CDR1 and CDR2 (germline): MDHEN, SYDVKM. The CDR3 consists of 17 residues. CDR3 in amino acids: CASSSDGASEPFNEQFF. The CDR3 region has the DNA TGTGCCAGCAGTTCCGACGGGGCTAGCGAGCCCTTCAATGAGCAGTTCTTC. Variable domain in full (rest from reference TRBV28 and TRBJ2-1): DVKVTQSSRYLVKRTGEKVFLECVQDMDHENMFWYRQDPGLGLRLIYFSYDVKMKEKGDIPEGYSVSREKKERFSLILESASTNQTSMYLCASSSDGASEPFNEQFFGPGTRLTVL.

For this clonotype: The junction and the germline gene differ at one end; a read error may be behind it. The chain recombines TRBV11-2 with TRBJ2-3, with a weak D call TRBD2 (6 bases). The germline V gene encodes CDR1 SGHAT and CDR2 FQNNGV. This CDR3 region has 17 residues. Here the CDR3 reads CASSLVGAGSSEDTQYF. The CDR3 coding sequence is TGTGCCAGTAGCTTAGTCGGCGCGGGGTCGAGCGAAGATACGCAGTATTTT.

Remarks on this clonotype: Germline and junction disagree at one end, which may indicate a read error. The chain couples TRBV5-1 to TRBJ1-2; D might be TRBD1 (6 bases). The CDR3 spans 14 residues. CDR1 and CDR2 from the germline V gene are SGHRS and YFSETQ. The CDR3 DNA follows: TGCGCCAGCAGCTTGGCCGGGGGCAGCTATGGCAACACCTTC. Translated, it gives CASSLAGGSYGNTF.

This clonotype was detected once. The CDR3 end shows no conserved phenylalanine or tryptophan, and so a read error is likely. This chain's CDR3 is CASGLGSSGPGETQYL. CDR3 DNA sequence: TGTGCCAGCGGCTTAGGGAGTAGCGGCCCTGGGGAGACCCAGTACTTA. The chain links TRBV11-2 to TRBJ2-5; weak D call: TRBD2 (6 bases). CDR1 SGHAT and CDR2 FQNNGV come from the germline V gene. CDR3 length equals 16 residues.

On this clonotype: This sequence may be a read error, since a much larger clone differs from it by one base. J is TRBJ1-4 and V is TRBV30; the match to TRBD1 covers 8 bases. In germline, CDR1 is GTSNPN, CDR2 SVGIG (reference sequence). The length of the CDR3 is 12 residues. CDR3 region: CALAGGSEKLFF. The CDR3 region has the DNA TGTGCTCTGGCAGGGGGCAGTGAAAAACTGTTTTTT.

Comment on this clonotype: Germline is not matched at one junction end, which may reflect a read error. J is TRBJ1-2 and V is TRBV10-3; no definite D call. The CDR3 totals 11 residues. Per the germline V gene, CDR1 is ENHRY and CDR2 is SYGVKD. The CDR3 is CTIEAPYGYIF. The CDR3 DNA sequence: TGTACCATCGAGGCGCCATATGGCTACATCTTC.

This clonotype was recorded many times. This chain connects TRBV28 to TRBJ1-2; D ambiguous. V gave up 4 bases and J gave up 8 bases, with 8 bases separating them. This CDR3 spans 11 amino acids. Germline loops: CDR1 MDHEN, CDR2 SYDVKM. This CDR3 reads CASSSGGGYTF. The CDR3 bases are TGTGCCAGCAGTTCGGGAGGGGGCTACACCTTC.

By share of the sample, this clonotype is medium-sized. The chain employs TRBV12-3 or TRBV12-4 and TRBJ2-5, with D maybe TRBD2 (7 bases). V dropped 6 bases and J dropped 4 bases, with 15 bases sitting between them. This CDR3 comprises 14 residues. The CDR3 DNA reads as TGTGCCAGCAGGGGAGGGGGAGGATTAGAGACCCAGTACTTC. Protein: CASRGGGGLETQYF.

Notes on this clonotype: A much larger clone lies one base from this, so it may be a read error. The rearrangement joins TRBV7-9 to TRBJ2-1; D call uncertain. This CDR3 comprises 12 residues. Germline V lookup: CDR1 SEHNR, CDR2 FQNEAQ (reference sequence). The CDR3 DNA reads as TGTGCCAGCAGCCCTCAAGATGGTGAGCAGCTCTTC. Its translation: CASSPQDGEQLF. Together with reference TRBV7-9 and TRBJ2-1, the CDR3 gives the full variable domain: DTGVSQNPRHKITKRGQNVTFRCDPISEHNRLYWYRQTLGQGPEFLTYFQNEAQLEKSRLLSDRFSAERPKGSFSTLEIQRTEQGDSAMYLCASSPQDGEQLFGPGTRLTVL.